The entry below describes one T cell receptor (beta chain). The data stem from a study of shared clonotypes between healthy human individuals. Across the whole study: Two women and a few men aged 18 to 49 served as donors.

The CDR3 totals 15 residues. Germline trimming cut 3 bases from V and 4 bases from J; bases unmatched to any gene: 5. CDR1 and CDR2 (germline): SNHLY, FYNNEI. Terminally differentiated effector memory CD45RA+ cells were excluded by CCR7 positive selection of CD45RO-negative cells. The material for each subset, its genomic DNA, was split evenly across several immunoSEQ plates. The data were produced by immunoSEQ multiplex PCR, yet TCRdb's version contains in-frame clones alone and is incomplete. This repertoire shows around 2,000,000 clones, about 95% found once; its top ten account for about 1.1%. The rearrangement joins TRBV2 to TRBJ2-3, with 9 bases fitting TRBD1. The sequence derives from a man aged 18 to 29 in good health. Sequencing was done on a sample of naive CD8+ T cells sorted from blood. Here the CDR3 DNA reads TGTGCCAGCAGTGACTGGGACAGGGTAGCAGATACGCAGTATTTT. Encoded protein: CASSDWDRVADTQYF.